The source of this TCR beta chain is a study of blood T cell repertoires in COVID-19. Study-wide context: There were acute and convalescent COVID-19 samples, and they came from the United States, Italy and Spain. Sources were T cells, B-cell-depleted T cells, or PBMCs; the material itself was cDNA or gDNA.

The authors' processing: Reference gene primer amplification gave nucleated cell count estimates. Sequencing used immunoSEQ multiplex PCR; TCRdb keeps in-frame clones, though not all of them. Clone size and the V and J calls come from that table; the DNA yielded D and trimming. The sample records roughly 200,000 clones, around 84% being singletons. The V segment lost 6 bases and the J segment 6 bases; nucleotides outside the gene matches: 10. The CDR3 is 15 residues long. The germline V gene has CDR1 SGDLS and CDR2 YYNGEE. Sequencing input: peripheral blood. This clonotype originated in an elderly woman with acute or convalescent COVID-19. The chain combines TRBV9 with TRBJ2-3, with 10 positions matching TRBD1. CDR3 protein: CASTAGTGEWDTQYF. The DNA for the CDR3 is TGTGCCAGCACCGCCGGGACAGGGGAATGGGATACGCAGTATTTT.